The 23 T cell receptor beta chains below come from one sample, sequenced in a study of cytomegalovirus exposure and HLA in healthy donors. PCR was performed using 60 Vbeta and 13 Jbeta primers. Sequencing was performed with immunoSEQ multiplex PCR; in TCRdb, only in-frame clones are kept and a portion is missing. Among about 160,000 clones listed, 60% to 80% were seen once. Input material: PBMCs. The receptors were sampled from a woman between 25 and 40 years old in good health and CMV-seronegative.

V gene TRBV6-5 combines with J gene TRBJ2-7; D is undetermined. This CDR3 region has 14 residues. CDR1 and CDR2 (germline): MNHEY, SVGAGI. V lost 6 bases and J 1 base, leaving 13 bases between the germline ends. The CDR3 sequence is CASRSGLHSYEQYF. Here the CDR3 DNA reads TGTGCCAGCAGAAGTGGCCTTCATTCCTACGAGCAGTACTTC.

The genes are TRBV10-3 and TRBJ1-2, with unresolved D. Trimming shortened V by 2 bases and J by 8 bases, and 9 bases separated the two germline ends. Per germline, CDR1 ENHRY and CDR2 SYGVKD. There are 12 residues in the CDR3. The CDR3 region has the DNA TGTGCCATCAGTGAGGAGGGTTCCGGCTACACCTTC. It translates to CAISEEGSGYTF.

This chain connects TRBV5-4 to TRBJ2-5; 7 positions agree with TRBD2. The J segment lost 2 bases and the V segment lost 4 bases, leaving 5 bases of the junction unmatched. Germline-derived CDR1 and CDR2 are SGHNT and YYREEE (reference sequence). This CDR3 has 14 amino acids. CDR3 protein: CASSLRTRQETQYF. CDR3 DNA: TGTGCCAGCAGCCTGAGGACTAGGCAAGAGACCCAGTACTTC.

J is TRBJ1-3 and V is TRBV4-2, with TRBD1 as a possible D gene (5 bases). Germline CDR1 LGHNA, CDR2 YNFKEQ. The CDR3 consists of 16 residues. Trimming left V 0 bases short and J 0 bases short, with 9 bases between. CDR3 sequence (DNA): TGTGCCAGCAGCCAAGATCTCCAGGGCTCTGGAAACACCATATATTTT. Translation: CASSQDLQGSGNTIYF.

The chain is built from TRBV7-3 and TRBJ2-7; the match to TRBD1 covers 10 bases. J gave up 9 bases and V 5 bases, and 10 bases lay outside the gene matches. Germline V gene sequence: CDR1 SGHTA, CDR2 FQGTGA. This CDR3 spans 14 amino acids. The DNA of the CDR3 is TGTGCCAGCAGCCTCACCCGGACAGGGGGTTTGCAGTACTTC. It codes for CASSLTRTGGLQYF.

This clone was picked up a small number of times. The V gene is TRBV6-1, the J gene TRBJ1-1, with 8 bases matching TRBD1. Unmatched junction bases numbered 5, after V lost 2 bases and J lost 0 bases. In germline, CDR1 is MNHNS, CDR2 SASEGT. The CDR3 runs to 16 residues. CDR3 loop: CASSEQGALMNTEAFF. The CDR3 region has the DNA TGTGCCAGCAGTGAACAGGGGGCCCTCATGAACACTGAAGCTTTCTTT.

The chain links TRBV6-1 to TRBJ1-6; D is perhaps TRBD1 (5 bases). In germline, CDR1 is MNHNS, CDR2 SASEGT. The V and J ends lost 8 bases and 7 bases respectively, with 18 bases between them. CDR3 length equals 15 residues. The CDR3 protein is CASSSPTVQNSPLHF. CDR3 in DNA: TGTGCCAGCTCCAGCCCGACAGTTCAAAATTCACCCCTCCACTTT.

V usage is TRBV7-9 and J usage is TRBJ1-2; D uncertain. V lost 2 bases and J lost 5, with 6 bases in between. Germline values: CDR1 SEHNR, CDR2 FQNEAQ (reference sequence). The CDR3 length is 12 residues. The DNA of the CDR3 is TGTGCCAGCAGCTTAAGAGGGTATGGCTACACCTTC. Its protein product is CASSLRGYGYTF.

In DNA, the CDR3 is TGTGCCATCAGACAGGGGGCGTCCGGGCCCCAGCATTTT. Translating it yields CAIRQGASGPQHF. The chain couples TRBV10-3 to TRBJ1-5; the match to TRBD1 covers 9 bases. This CDR3 region has 13 residues. CDR1 is ENHRY, CDR2 SYGVKD, per germline. Trimming took 6 bases from V and 9 from J; bases not matched to a gene: 6.

The genes are TRBV5-6 and TRBJ2-6, with 8 nucleotides matching TRBD1. With V trimmed by 2 bases and J by 0 bases, 7 bases remained unmatched. This CDR3 has 18 residues. The germline V gene encodes CDR1 SGHDT and CDR2 YYEEEE. The chain's CDR3 is CASSLGQGVVSGANVLTF. Written as DNA, the CDR3 is TGTGCCAGCAGCTTAGGACAGGGAGTAGTCTCTGGGGCCAACGTCCTGACTTTC.

This clone was recorded once. The chain carries TRBV29-1 and TRBJ1-2; maybe TRBD1 (6 bases). Germline-derived CDR1 and CDR2 are SQVTM and ANQGSEA. CDR3 length equals 13 residues. Between the trimmed V and J ends, which lost 7 bases and 3 bases, there was a span of 15 bases. The chain's CDR3 is CSARQETDYGYTF. DNA for the CDR3: TGCAGCGCACGACAGGAAACAGACTATGGCTACACCTTC.

The chain combines TRBV7-8 with TRBJ1-2; TRBD1 agrees at 8 bases. Germline values: CDR1 SGHVS, CDR2 FQNEAQ. Trimming at V came to 5 bases and at J to 6 bases, leaving 8 bases not matched to a gene. The CDR3 totals 14 residues. CDR3 amino acids: CASSRTGTVHGYTF. The DNA of the CDR3 is TGTGCCAGCAGCCGGACAGGGACCGTACATGGCTACACCTTC.

J is TRBJ2-3 and V is TRBV7-9, with a possible D match to TRBD1 (6 bases). Trimming took 2 bases from V and 2 from J, leaving 17 bases between them. The CDR3 sequence is 17 residues long. The V gene's germline CDR1 is SEHNR and CDR2 FQNEAQ (reference sequence). In DNA form, the CDR3 reads TGTGCCAGCAGCTTAACCAAGGGGACATTCTACACAGATACGCAGTATTTT. Translated, it gives CASSLTKGTFYTDTQYF.

This chain connects TRBV4-1 to TRBJ1-5; no clear D. The CDR3 extends over 13 amino acids. V was trimmed by 0 bases and J by 6 bases, leaving 6 bases between them. CDR1 and CDR2 (germline): MGHRA, YSYEKL. This chain's CDR3 is CASSQDRGQPQHF. The CDR3 DNA is TGCGCCAGCAGCCAAGATCGGGGTCAGCCCCAGCATTTT.

The chain combines TRBV30 with TRBJ1-1, with 10 bases aligning to TRBD1. The CDR3 spans 11 residues. Germline loops: CDR1 GTSNPN, CDR2 SVGIG (reference sequence). The trim removed 8 bases at V and 8 bases at J, leaving 5 bases unmatched. In nucleotides, the CDR3 is TGTGCCGGGACAGGGGCCAGCGAAGCTTTCTTT. Translated, it gives CAGTGASEAFF.

The DNA of the CDR3 is TGTGCCAGCAGTCGGACGGGGCAGCCCCAGCATTTT. Translation: CASSRTGQPQHF. V is TRBV2 and J is TRBJ1-5, with D hard to call. V lost 5 bases and J 7 bases, leaving 9 bases between the germline ends. The CDR3 covers 12 residues. Germline CDR1 is SNHLY and CDR2 is FYNNEI.

J is TRBJ1-2 and V is TRBV7-9; possible D gene TRBD1, 6 bases. The CDR3 runs to 16 residues. Germline V gene sequence: CDR1 SEHNR, CDR2 FQNEAQ (reference sequence). V lost 5 bases and J lost 4, with 20 bases in between. DNA for the CDR3: TGTGCCAGCAGCAGGGCAGGGACAACAGTTCCCTATGGCTACACCTTC. Protein sequence: CASSRAGTTVPYGYTF.

The V gene is TRBV4-2, the J gene TRBJ2-1; 11 nucleotides align to TRBD1. V was clipped by 2 bases and J by 6 bases; unmatched bases: 6. CDR3 length: 16 residues. CDR1 is LGHNA, CDR2 YNFKEQ, per germline. This CDR3 reads CASSQLLGTGGNEQFF. DNA of the CDR3: TGTGCCAGCAGCCAACTTTTAGGGACAGGGGGCAATGAGCAGTTCTTC.

The V gene is TRBV9, the J gene TRBJ2-2; 10 bases agree with TRBD2. The CDR3 extends over 16 amino acids. CDR1 is SGDLS and CDR2 is YYNGEE in the germline V gene. V dropped 2 bases and J dropped 6; count of bases not matched to a gene: 7. The CDR3 DNA reads TGTGCCAGCAGCGTCGGACTAGCGGTGGGGGCCGGGGAGCTGTTTTTT. Its protein product is CASSVGLAVGAGELFF.

The CDR3 DNA is TGTGCCAGTAGTATTCCGGGGAACTATGGCTACACCTTC. It encodes CASSIPGNYGYTF. The rearrangement links TRBV19 to TRBJ1-2; no definite D call. The ends were cut back, 3 bases at V and 2 bases at J, with 7 bases in the middle. There are 13 residues in the CDR3. Looked up from germline, CDR1 is LNHDA and CDR2 is SQIVND (reference sequence).

The rearrangement uses TRBV28 and TRBJ1-5; TRBD1 matches 7 bases. The CDR3 is 15 amino acids. The ends lost 5 bases at V and 4 bases at J; junction bases unmatched: 8. Germline CDR1 and CDR2: MDHEN and SYDVKM. CDR3 sequence (DNA): TGTGCCAGCAGTGAGGACAGGAGGGGAAATCAGCCCCAGCATTTT. Translation: CASSEDRRGNQPQHF.

The CDR3 here is CASSLPGGQLNIQYF. DNA of the CDR3: TGTGCCAGCAGCTTACCGGGAGGGCAGTTAAACATTCAGTACTTC. This chain uses TRBV5-4 with TRBJ2-4, with 8 nucleotides matching TRBD2. The V gene end was trimmed by 2 bases and the J gene end by 6 bases; junction bases not matched to a gene: 7. Germline lookup yields CDR1 SGHNT and CDR2 YYREEE (reference sequence). CDR3 length: 15 amino acids.

This rearrangement joins TRBV7-6 to TRBJ2-5; 9 positions agree with TRBD1. This CDR3 has 15 residues. Germline loops: CDR1 SGHVS, CDR2 FNYEAQ. The trim removed 5 bases at V and 5 bases at J, leaving 9 bases unmatched. CDR3: CASSRAAGTGETQYF. CDR3 coding DNA: TGTGCCAGCAGCCGGGCAGCGGGGACAGGGGAGACCCAGTACTTC.